The clone carrying this T cell receptor beta chain has a single count. Its antigen is not identified. This CDR3 comprises 17 residues. CDR1 and CDR2 from the germline V gene are LNHDA and SQIVND (reference sequence). V was shortened by 10 bases and J by 0 bases, with 22 bases between the two germline ends. This specimen belongs to a study of shared clonotypes between healthy human individuals. Sequencing was performed with immunoSEQ multiplex PCR; in TCRdb, only in-frame clones are kept and a portion is missing. The data show some 2.3 million clones, approximately 93% seen once. Overall study results and limits: The study's rarefaction showed incomplete sorted-subset sequencing despite large depth.

Sequenced input: naive CD4+ T cells from PBMCs. Sample subset: CD45RA+ positively selected. The clonotype was recovered from a man between 18 and 35 years old in good health. Some clones in this sample may be carry-over from other donors' samples. The rearrangement links TRBV19 to TRBJ1-5; TRBD1 might be the D (5 bases). CDR3 in amino acids: CATRTSRESYSNQPQHF. Here the CDR3 DNA reads TGTGCCACCCGTACATCCAGGGAGAGTTATAGCAATCAGCCCCAGCATTTT.